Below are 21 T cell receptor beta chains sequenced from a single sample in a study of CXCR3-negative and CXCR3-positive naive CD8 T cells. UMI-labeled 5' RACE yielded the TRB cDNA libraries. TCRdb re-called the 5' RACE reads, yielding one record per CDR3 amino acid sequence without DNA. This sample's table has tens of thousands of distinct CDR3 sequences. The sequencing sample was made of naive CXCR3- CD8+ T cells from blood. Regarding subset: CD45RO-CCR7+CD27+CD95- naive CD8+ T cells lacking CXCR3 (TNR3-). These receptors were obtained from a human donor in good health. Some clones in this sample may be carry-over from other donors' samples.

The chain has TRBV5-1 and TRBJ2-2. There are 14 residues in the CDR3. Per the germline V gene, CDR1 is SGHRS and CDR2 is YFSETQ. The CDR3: CASSIGYGLGELFF.

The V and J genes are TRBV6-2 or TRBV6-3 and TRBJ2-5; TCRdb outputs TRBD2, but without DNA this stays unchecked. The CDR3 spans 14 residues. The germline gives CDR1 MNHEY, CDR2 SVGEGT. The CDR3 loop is CASSYSGGRETQYF.

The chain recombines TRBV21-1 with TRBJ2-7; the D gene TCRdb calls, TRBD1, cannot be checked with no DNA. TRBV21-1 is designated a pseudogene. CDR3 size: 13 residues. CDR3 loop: CASSKEGGYEQYF.

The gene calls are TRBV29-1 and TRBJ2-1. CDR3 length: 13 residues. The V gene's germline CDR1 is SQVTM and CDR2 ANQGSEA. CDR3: CSVRGRAYNEQFF.

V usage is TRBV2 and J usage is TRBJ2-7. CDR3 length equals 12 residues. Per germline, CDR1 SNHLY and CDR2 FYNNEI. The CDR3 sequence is CASSQRTYEQYF.

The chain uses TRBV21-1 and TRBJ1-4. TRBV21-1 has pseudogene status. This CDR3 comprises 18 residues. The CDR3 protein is CASSAGRNEGATNEKLFF.

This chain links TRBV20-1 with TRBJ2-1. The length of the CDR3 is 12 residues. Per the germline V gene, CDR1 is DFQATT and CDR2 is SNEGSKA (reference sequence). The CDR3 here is CSARDGDNEQFF.

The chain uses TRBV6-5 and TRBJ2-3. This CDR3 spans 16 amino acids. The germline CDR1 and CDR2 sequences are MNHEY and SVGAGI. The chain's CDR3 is CASSQLLDSITDTQYF.

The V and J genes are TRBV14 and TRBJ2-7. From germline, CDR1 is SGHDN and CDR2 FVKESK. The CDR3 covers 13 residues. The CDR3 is CASSPFLYYEQYF.

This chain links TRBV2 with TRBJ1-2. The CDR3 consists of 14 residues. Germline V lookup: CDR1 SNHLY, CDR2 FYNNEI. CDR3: CASLPASKGDGYTF.

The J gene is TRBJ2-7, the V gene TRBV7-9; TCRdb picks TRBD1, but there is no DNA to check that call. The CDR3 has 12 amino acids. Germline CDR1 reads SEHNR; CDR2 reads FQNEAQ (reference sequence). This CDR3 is CASTDRAHEQYF. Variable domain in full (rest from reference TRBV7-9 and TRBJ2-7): DTGVSQNPRHKITKRGQNVTFRCDPISEHNRLYWYRQTLGQGPEFLTYFQNEAQLEKSRLLSDRFSAERPKGSFSTLEIQRTEQGDSAMYLCASTDRAHEQYFGPGTRLTVT.

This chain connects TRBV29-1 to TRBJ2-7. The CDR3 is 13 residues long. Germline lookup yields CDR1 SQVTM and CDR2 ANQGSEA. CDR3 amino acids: CSAYGWNSYEQYF.

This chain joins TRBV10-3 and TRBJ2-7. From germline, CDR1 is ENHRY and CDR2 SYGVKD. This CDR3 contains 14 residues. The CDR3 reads CAISDLGQHYEQYF.

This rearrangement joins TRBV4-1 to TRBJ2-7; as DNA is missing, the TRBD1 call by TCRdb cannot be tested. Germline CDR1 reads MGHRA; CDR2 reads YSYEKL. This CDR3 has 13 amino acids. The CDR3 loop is CASSQGRGDEQYF.

The CDR3: CASGSQDTGELFF. V gene TRBV7-3 combines with J gene TRBJ2-2. Germline assignment: CDR1 SGHTA and CDR2 FQGTGA. This CDR3 comprises 13 residues.

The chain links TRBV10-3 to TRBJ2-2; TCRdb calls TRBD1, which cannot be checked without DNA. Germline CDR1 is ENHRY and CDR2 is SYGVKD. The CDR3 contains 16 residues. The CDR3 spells CAIREFTGGRGGELFF.

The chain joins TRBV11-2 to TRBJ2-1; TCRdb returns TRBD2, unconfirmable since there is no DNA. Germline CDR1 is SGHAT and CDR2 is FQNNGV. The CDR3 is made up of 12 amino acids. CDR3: CASSQRTSEQFF.

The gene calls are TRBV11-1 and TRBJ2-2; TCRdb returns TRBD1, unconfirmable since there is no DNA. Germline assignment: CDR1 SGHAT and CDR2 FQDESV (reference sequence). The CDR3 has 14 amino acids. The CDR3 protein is CASSSQGLPGELFF.

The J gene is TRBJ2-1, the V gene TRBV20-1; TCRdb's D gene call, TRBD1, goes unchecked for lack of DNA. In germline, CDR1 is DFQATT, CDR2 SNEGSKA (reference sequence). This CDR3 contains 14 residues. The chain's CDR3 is CSARAEGVDNEQFF.

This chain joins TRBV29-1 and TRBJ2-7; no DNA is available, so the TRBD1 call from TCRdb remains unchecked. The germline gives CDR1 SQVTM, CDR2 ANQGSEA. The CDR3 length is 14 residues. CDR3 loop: CSVPGTRNPYEQYF.

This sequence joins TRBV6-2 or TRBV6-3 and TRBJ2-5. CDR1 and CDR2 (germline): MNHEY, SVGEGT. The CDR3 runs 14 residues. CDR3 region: CASSLMRFQETQYF.